Below, one TCR beta chain is given with its context. The data were taken from a study of blood T cell repertoires in COVID-19. Study-level information: The United States, Italy and Spain were the sources of the acute and convalescent COVID-19 samples. The cDNA or gDNA used as material had been derived from T cells, B-cell-depleted T cells, or PBMCs.

Original processing notes: Amplification from reference gene primers served as the basis for estimated nucleated cell counts. TCRdb keeps only in-frame clones here, not all; method: immunoSEQ multiplex PCR. The DNA gave D and trimming, while V, J and clone size come from that table. The table records over 200,000 clones, around nine tenths of them present only once. Germline-derived CDR1 and CDR2 are MNHEY and SVGAGI. Trimming took 8 bases from V and 3 from J, leaving 4 bases between them. The CDR3 runs 10 residues. The sample taken for sequencing was peripheral blood. The source is a man aged 35 to 55 who had recovered from COVID-19. The chain joins TRBV6-5 to TRBJ1-1; D unresolved. CDR3 amino acids: CASGDTEAFF. Written as DNA, the CDR3 is TGTGCCAGCGGAGACACTGAAGCTTTCTTT.